The 30 T cell receptor beta chains below were found in one sample sequenced in a study of control samples from healthy donors and cancer patients. Assay used: immunoSEQ multiplex PCR; TCRdb lists only in-frame clones, some missing. Of fewer than 40,000 clones in the sample, under 95% are singletons; the top ten hold about 1.7%. Material: PBMCs. These receptors all come from a man aged 40-50 years with colorectal cancer.

V is TRBV5-5 and J is TRBJ1-4; D is uncertain. Per germline, CDR1 SGHKS and CDR2 YYEKEE (reference sequence). The CDR3 spans 12 residues. The V end was cut by 3 bases, the J end by 11 bases, with 11 bases between. The CDR3 region is CASSSGPEKLFF. DNA of the CDR3: TGTGCCAGCAGCTCGGGCCCAGAGAAACTGTTTTTT.

The chain combines TRBV6-5 with TRBJ1-1; possible D gene TRBD1, 5 bases. V lost 7 bases and J 4 bases, leaving 19 bases between the germline ends. Germline CDR1 MNHEY, CDR2 SVGAGI. The CDR3 consists of 15 residues. Here the CDR3 reads CASTSPSRGSTEAFF. CDR3 coding DNA: TGTGCCAGCACCTCCCCTTCCCGGGGGAGCACTGAAGCTTTCTTT.

The V and J genes are TRBV6-2 or TRBV6-3 and TRBJ1-1; D is unclear. Trimming took 5 bases from V and 3 from J, leaving 13 bases between them. The CDR3 sequence is 14 residues long. Germline loops: CDR1 MNHEY, CDR2 SVGEGT. CDR3 sequence: CASSPIWSDTEAFF. The CDR3 DNA is TGTGCCAGCAGTCCGATTTGGAGCGACACTGAAGCTTTCTTT.

The CDR3 sequence: CASSPGPRKTQYF. The CDR3 region has the DNA TGTGCCAGCAGCCCCGGGCCCCGGAAGACCCAGTACTTC. This chain connects TRBV3-1 (or the pseudogene TRBV3-2) to TRBJ2-5; D is unclear. Germline V lookup: CDR1 LGHDT, CDR2 YNNKEL (reference sequence). Trimming left V 4 bases short and J 6 bases short, with 12 bases between. This CDR3 is 13 amino acids long.

CDR3: CASSELGANPGNTIYF. CDR3 sequence (DNA): TGTGCCAGCAGTGAACTGGGGGCCAACCCTGGAAACACCATATATTTT. The rearrangement uses TRBV2 and TRBJ1-3, with a weak D call TRBD1 (6 bases). V was cut by 2 bases and J by 2 bases, with 13 bases left in between. The CDR3 sequence is 16 residues long. Germline CDR1 SNHLY, CDR2 FYNNEI. Using reference TRBV2 and TRBJ1-3 for the parts outside the CDR3, the full variable domain is EPEVTQTPSHQVTQMGQEVILRCVPISNHLYFYWYRQILGQKVEFLVSFYNNEISEKSEIFDDQFSVERPDGSNFTLKIRSTKLEDSAMYFCASSELGANPGNTIYFGEGSWLTVV.

The J gene is TRBJ1-1, the V gene TRBV18; D not resolved. V was cut by 3 bases and J by 1 base, with 12 bases left in between. CDR3 length: 15 residues. Germline CDR1 and CDR2: KGHSH and LQKENI. DNA for the CDR3: TGTGCCAGCTCACCTAACCAAATCTCGAACACTGAAGCTTTCTTT. Amino acids: CASSPNQISNTEAFF.

The chain couples TRBV2 to TRBJ1-5; a possible D gene is TRBD1 (5 bases). Germline CDR1 SNHLY, CDR2 FYNNEI. The V and J ends lost 8 bases and 0 bases respectively, with 14 bases between them. The CDR3 length is 15 residues. CDR3 nucleotides: TGTGCCAGCGGGAAGGGGAGGGATAGCAATCAGCCCCAGCATTTT. As protein: CASGKGRDSNQPQHF.

This clone was picked up a small number of times. The chain employs TRBV5-4 and TRBJ2-7; 8 bases are a match to TRBD1. This CDR3 has 12 residues. Germline V gene data show CDR1 as SGHNT and CDR2 as YYREEE (reference sequence). With 4 bases clipped from V and 8 bases from J, the junction kept 5 bases outside the gene matches. The CDR3 sequence is CASSGDRMKQYF. Written as DNA, the CDR3 is TGTGCCAGCAGCGGGGACAGGATGAAGCAGTACTTC.

The chain joins TRBV5-1 to TRBJ2-5; D is possibly TRBD1 or TRBD2 (5 bases each). Trimming shortened V by 7 bases and J by 1 base, and 17 bases separated the two germline ends. The CDR3 totals 15 residues. The germline V gene has CDR1 SGHRS and CDR2 YFSETQ. CDR3 sequence (DNA): TGCGCCAGCGGGTTACTTCCAGGGAGCCAAGAGACCCAGTACTTC. Translating gives CASGLLPGSQETQYF.

The V and J genes are TRBV5-6 and TRBJ1-6; D is ambiguous. Germline lookup yields CDR1 SGHDT and CDR2 YYEEEE. Trimming stripped 5 bases from V and 0 bases from J, with 12 bases between. This CDR3 spans 16 amino acids. CDR3 DNA: TGTGCCAGCAGTCCGGACGGAAGCTCCTATAATTCACCCCTCCACTTT. This gives the protein CASSPDGSSYNSPLHF. Based on the CDR3 plus reference TRBV5-6 and TRBJ1-6, the full variable domain is DAGVTQSPTHLIKTRGQQVTLRCSPKSGHDTVSWYQQALGQGPQFIFQYYEEEERQRGNFPDRFSGHQFPNYSSELNVNALLLGDSALYLCASSPDGSSYNSPLHFGNGTRLTVT.

The gene calls are TRBV24-1 and TRBJ1-2; TRBD1 might be the D (6 bases). Per germline, CDR1 KGHDR and CDR2 SFDVKD. V was trimmed by 3 bases and J by 4 bases, leaving 17 bases between them. The CDR3 has 16 residues. In DNA, the CDR3 is TGTGCCACCAGTGATAAGGAGGGGGATCTTGGCTATGGCTACACCTTC. Its protein is CATSDKEGDLGYGYTF.

The sample holds one count of this clone. V usage is TRBV7-6 and J usage is TRBJ1-1, with 9 bases aligning to TRBD1. The CDR3 contains 16 residues. The V segment lost 4 bases and the J segment 1 base; nucleotides outside the gene matches: 7. CDR1 and CDR2 (germline): SGHVS, FNYEAQ. The CDR3 nucleotides read TGTGCCAGCAGCTCCGGGACAGGGAATAAGAACACTGAAGCTTTCTTT. Translation gives CASSSGTGNKNTEAFF. Full variable domain (missing parts from reference TRBV7-6 and TRBJ1-1): GAGVSQSPRYKVTKRGQDVALRCDPISGHVSLYWYRQALGQGPEFLTYFNYEAQQDKSGLPNDRFSAERPEGSISTLTIQRTEQRDSAMYRCASSSGTGNKNTEAFFGQGTRLTVV.

This rearrangement joins TRBV5-4 to TRBJ1-4; 12 bases fit TRBD1. CDR1 and CDR2 (germline): SGHNT, YYREEE (reference sequence). CDR3 length: 16 amino acids. After removal of 4 bases from V and 4 bases from J, the junction contained 5 bases not matched to a gene. The CDR3 bases are TGTGCCAGCAGCCCGGGACAGGGGGCCGGTAATGAAAAACTGTTTTTT. Its protein product is CASSPGQGAGNEKLFF. Using reference TRBV5-4 and TRBJ1-4 for the parts outside the CDR3, the full variable domain is ETGVTQSPTHLIKTRGQQVTLRCSSQSGHNTVSWYQQALGQGPQFIFQYYREEENGRGNFPPRFSGLQFPNYSSELNVNALELDDSALYLCASSPGQGAGNEKLFFGSGTQLSVL.

This chain connects TRBV7-3 to TRBJ2-7; 7 nucleotides match TRBD1. After removal of 2 bases from V and 2 bases from J, the junction contained 6 bases not matched to a gene. There are 15 residues in the CDR3. Germline V gene data show CDR1 as SGHTA and CDR2 as FQGTGA. CDR3 coding DNA: TGTGCCAGCAGCTTATATCAGGGACAGACCTACGAGCAGTACTTC. Translating gives CASSLYQGQTYEQYF.

V and J are TRBV7-2 and TRBJ2-4; 10 positions agree with TRBD2. The CDR3 has 17 residues. Germline lookup yields CDR1 SGHTA and CDR2 FQGNSA. With V trimmed by 4 bases and J by 8 bases, 14 bases remained unmatched. CDR3 sequence: CASSSTLSGGAGYIQYF. DNA for the CDR3: TGTGCCAGCAGCTCTACCTTAAGCGGGGGGGCAGGGTACATTCAGTACTTC.

The chain couples TRBV7-3 to TRBJ1-2; TRBD1 matches at 7 bases. Germline V lookup: CDR1 SGHTA, CDR2 FQGTGA. This CDR3 contains 15 residues. The junction had 15 bases not matched to a gene; V was cut back by 6 bases and J by 8 bases. CDR3 nucleotide sequence: TGTGCCAGCAGAGCGAATCGACAGGGTGAGGGCGGCTACACCTTC. Protein product: CASRANRQGEGGYTF.

This clone was detected a few times. The chain employs TRBV5-4 and TRBJ1-6; D gene unclear. The V gene lost 5 bases and the J gene lost 9 bases, with 9 bases spanning the gap. Germline-derived CDR1 and CDR2 are SGHNT and YYREEE (reference sequence). There are 12 residues in the CDR3. The CDR3 DNA follows: TGTGCCAGCAGGTATTCCGGTTCACCCCTCCACTTT. Amino acids: CASRYSGSPLHF.

CDR3 residues: CASSLEQGGHGYTF. DNA of the CDR3: TGTGCCAGCAGCTTGGAACAGGGGGGCCATGGCTACACCTTC. The chain uses TRBV5-4 and TRBJ1-2; 8 bases fit TRBD1. The J segment lost 6 bases and the V segment lost 0 bases, leaving 4 bases of the junction unmatched. Germline V CDR1 and CDR2: SGHNT, YYREEE (reference sequence). The CDR3 sequence is 14 residues long.

The chain recombines TRBV7-2 with TRBJ1-1; no clear D gene. V lost 5 bases, J lost 2 bases, and 15 bases lay in between. The germline gives CDR1 SGHTA, CDR2 FQGNSA. This CDR3 spans 15 amino acids. In DNA form, the CDR3 reads TGTGCCAGCAGCACGGGGAGTTTGAGAAACACTGAAGCTTTCTTT. The encoded protein is CASSTGSLRNTEAFF.

This sequence joins TRBV7-2 and TRBJ2-3; 12 nucleotides match TRBD2. Germline V gene lookup returns CDR1 SGHTA and CDR2 FQGNSA. CDR3 length: 14 residues. V shed 4 bases and J 6 bases; nucleotides not matched to a gene: 2. CDR3 bases: TGTGCCAGCAGCTCTAGCGGGGGGGCGGATACGCAGTATTTT. Its translation is CASSSSGGADTQYF.

This chain connects TRBV25-1 to TRBJ2-7; 9 nucleotides agree with TRBD1. The CDR3 spans 14 residues. V gave up 2 bases and J gave up 7 bases; unmatched junction bases: 6. Per germline, CDR1 MGHDK and CDR2 SYGVNS. CDR3 DNA: TGTGCCAGCAGTGAAACAGGGGGCCGAGGGGAGCAGTACTTC. Amino acid sequence: CASSETGGRGEQYF.

The V gene is TRBV11-2, the J gene TRBJ1-5, with D possibly TRBD1 on 5 matching bases. Germline V CDR1 and CDR2: SGHAT, FQNNGV. Trimming removed 0 bases at V and 5 bases at J, with 20 bases between. This CDR3 has 18 residues. The CDR3 here is CASSLDQIEGDPDQPQHF. For the CDR3, the DNA is TGTGCCAGCAGCTTAGATCAGATAGAAGGGGATCCCGATCAGCCCCAGCATTTT.

The chain carries TRBV12-3 or TRBV12-4 and TRBJ1-2; D ambiguous. V gave up 2 bases and J gave up 0 bases, with 4 bases separating them. This CDR3 is built from 13 residues. The CDR3 region is CASSLRTNYGYTF. In DNA, the CDR3 is TGTGCCAGCAGTTTAAGGACTAACTATGGCTACACCTTC.

The gene calls are TRBV7-9 and TRBJ2-2; D gene ambiguous. V was clipped by 1 base and J by 0 bases, with 9 bases between them. The CDR3 covers 16 residues. Germline values: CDR1 SEHNR, CDR2 FQNEAQ (reference sequence). The CDR3 bases are TGTGCCAGCAGCTTAGTACAGTTAACGAACACCGGGGAGCTGTTTTTT. This gives the protein CASSLVQLTNTGELFF.

This sequence joins TRBV3-1 (or the pseudogene TRBV3-2) and TRBJ2-7; D may be TRBD1 (6 bases). V gave up 1 base and J gave up 1 base, with 14 bases separating them. Germline V gene lookup returns CDR1 LGHDT and CDR2 YNNKEL (reference sequence). This CDR3 comprises 16 residues. CDR3 loop: CASSQGVGGQSYEQYF. The DNA of the CDR3 is TGTGCCAGCAGCCAAGGTGTGGGTGGACAGTCCTACGAGCAGTACTTC.

Comments on this clone: One end of the junction does not line up with germline, which may come from a read error. The J gene is TRBJ2-2, the V gene TRBV4-2; D may be TRBD2 (5 bases). The CDR3 contains 17 residues. Germline values: CDR1 LGHNA, CDR2 YNFKEQ. This chain's CDR3 is CASSLMDGRSKHRGAVF. As DNA, the CDR3 is TGTGCCAGCAGCCTTATGGACGGGCGATCTAAACACCGGGGAGCTGTTTTT.

This chain links TRBV2 with TRBJ2-5; D possibly corresponds to TRBD2 (6 bases). This CDR3 spans 14 amino acids. The V gene lost 4 bases and the J gene lost 5 bases, with 14 bases spanning the gap. Germline CDR1 SNHLY, CDR2 FYNNEI. This CDR3 is CASSVLGGVETQYF. The CDR3 DNA reads TGTGCCAGCAGTGTCCTGGGGGGAGTTGAGACCCAGTACTTC.

This chain connects TRBV10-2 to TRBJ1-1; a possible D gene is TRBD1 (6 bases). The CDR3 is 13 residues long. V was clipped by 2 bases and J by 4 bases, with 8 bases between them. Per the germline V gene, CDR1 is WSHSY and CDR2 is SAAADI. Here the CDR3 DNA reads TGCGCCAGCAGTGAGCAAGGGGGCACTGAAGCTTTCTTT. It codes for CASSEQGGTEAFF.

This rearrangement joins TRBV19 to TRBJ2-2, with 7 nucleotides matching TRBD1. CDR3 length equals 15 residues. V gave up 5 bases and J gave up 6 bases; unmatched junction bases: 9. CDR1 and CDR2 (germline): LNHDA, SQIVND (reference sequence). CDR3 in DNA: TGTGCCAGTAGTCCGTGGACAGGCAGGGCCGGGGAGCTGTTTTTT. It yields the protein CASSPWTGRAGELFF.

This rearrangement joins TRBV6-5 to TRBJ1-5; D might be TRBD1 (6 bases). CDR1 is MNHEY and CDR2 is SVGAGI in the germline V gene. V was trimmed by 2 bases and J by 1 base, leaving 9 bases between them. The CDR3 extends over 15 amino acids. The CDR3 region has the DNA TGTGCCAGCAGTTACCAGGGGATCAGCAATCAGCCCCAGCATTTT. Its protein product is CASSYQGISNQPQHF.